The 25 T cell receptor beta chains below were found in one sample sequenced in a study of Tregs in tolerant kidney transplant recipients. Mixed chimerism was transient after nonmyeloablative marrow transplants from related graft donors. The repertoire was sequenced with immunoSEQ multiplex PCR; TCRdb's copy has only in-frame clones and lacks some. The sample yields 54,000 or so clones, 90% to 95% seen once. This specimen was CD8+ T cells from blood (PBMCs), taken 24 months after the transplant. These receptors all stem from a human patient who received a combined kidney and bone marrow transplant. Certain T cells may be donor cells from the graft.

CDR3 region: CASRDNLKYEQYF. The CDR3 bases are TGTGCCAGTCGGGACAACCTAAAATACGAGCAGTACTTC. The chain carries TRBV6-5 and TRBJ2-7, with a weak D call TRBD1 (6 bases). Germline V CDR1 and CDR2: MNHEY, SVGAGI. The CDR3 consists of 13 residues. Trimming removed 9 bases from V and 4 bases from J, with 16 bases in between.

The V gene is TRBV15, the J gene TRBJ2-7, with a possible D match to TRBD2 (6 bases). The CDR3 contains 17 residues. Germline V CDR1 and CDR2: LNHNV, YYDKDF (reference sequence). The V end lost 0 bases, the J end lost 3 bases, and 18 bases lay between the germline ends. The CDR3 DNA reads TGTGCCACCAGCAGAGACATGGGACTCGAGAACTACTACGAGCAGTACTTC. This translates into CATSRDMGLENYYEQYF. Based on the CDR3 plus reference TRBV15 and TRBJ2-7, the full variable domain is DAMVIQNPRYQVTQFGKPVTLSCSQTLNHNVMYWYQQKSSQAPKLLFHYYDKDFNNEADTPDNFQSRRPNTSFCFLDIRSPGLGDTAMYLCATSRDMGLENYYEQYFGPGTRLTVT.

This chain connects TRBV14 to TRBJ2-3; 7 positions agree with TRBD2. The germline V gene has CDR1 SGHDN and CDR2 FVKESK. Germline trimming cut 1 base from V and 2 bases from J; bases unmatched to any gene: 3. The CDR3 extends over 15 amino acids. The chain's CDR3 is CASSQVGLYTDTQYF. As DNA, the CDR3 is TGTGCCAGCAGCCAAGTGGGACTATACACAGATACGCAGTATTTT.

This clone was seen once. The chain uses TRBV19 and TRBJ1-2; 8 bases fit TRBD1. This CDR3 has 15 amino acids. Per germline, CDR1 LNHDA and CDR2 SQIVND (reference sequence). The V gene end was trimmed by 3 bases and the J gene end by 4 bases; junction bases not matched to a gene: 7. In nucleotides, the CDR3 is TGTGCCAGTAGTATTGCGACAGGGGCATCCTATGGCTACACCTTC. Its protein is CASSIATGASYGYTF. The complete variable domain, with remaining parts taken from reference TRBV19 and TRBJ1-2, reads DGGITQSPKYLFRKEGQNVTLSCEQNLNHDAMYWYRQDPGQGLRLIYYSQIVNDFQKGDIAEGYSVSREKKESFPLTVTSAQKNPTAFYLCASSIATGASYGYTFGSGTRLTVV.

A single count supports this clone. The V gene is TRBV9, the J gene TRBJ1-2; 8 bases agree with TRBD1. The CDR3 has 15 amino acids. Germline CDR1 is SGDLS and CDR2 is YYNGEE. Trimming at V came to 4 bases and at J to 3 bases, leaving 8 bases not matched to a gene. Here the CDR3 reads CASSSSRGLDYGYTF. CDR3 nucleotides: TGTGCCAGCAGCTCATCCAGGGGGCTGGACTATGGCTACACCTTC.

The chain employs TRBV5-6 and TRBJ1-1; D ambiguous. Deletions cut 0 bases from V and 2 bases from J, with 14 bases between. Germline V lookup: CDR1 SGHDT, CDR2 YYEEEE. This CDR3 has 16 amino acids. The CDR3 coding sequence is TGTGCCAGCAGCTTGGGGCAGGCACTTCGAAACACTGAAGCTTTCTTT. Its translation: CASSLGQALRNTEAFF.

The V call is TRBV7-6, the J call TRBJ2-5; the match to TRBD1 covers 9 bases. The junction had 9 bases not matched to a gene; V was cut back by 5 bases and J by 5 bases. CDR3 size: 15 residues. The germline CDR1 and CDR2 sequences are SGHVS and FNYEAQ. The CDR3, as DNA: TGTGCCAGCAGCGTTACCGGGACAGGGAGGGAGACCCAGTACTTC. Translating it yields CASSVTGTGRETQYF.

The gene calls are TRBV27 and TRBJ2-5; 7 bases fit TRBD1. The V gene end was trimmed by 8 bases and the J gene end by 5 bases; junction bases not matched to a gene: 14. The CDR3 loop spans 15 amino acids. Germline V lookup: CDR1 MNHEY, CDR2 SMNVEV (reference sequence). Written as DNA, the CDR3 is TGTGCCAGCGGGGAAGGACAGGATATACAGGAGACCCAGTACTTC. Residues: CASGEGQDIQETQYF.

The CDR3 region is CSVEEGLGPAGEQYF. CDR3 nucleotide sequence: TGCAGCGTTGAAGAGGGGTTGGGGCCAGCCGGCGAGCAGTACTTC. The chain joins TRBV29-1 to TRBJ2-7; a possible D gene is TRBD1 (5 bases). Deletions cut 0 bases from V and 6 bases from J, with 18 bases between. The CDR3 length is 15 residues. Germline CDR1 and CDR2: SQVTM and ANQGSEA.

The V gene is TRBV27, the J gene TRBJ1-2; 7 bases agree with TRBD1. The V gene end was trimmed by 2 bases and the J gene end by 4 bases; junction bases not matched to a gene: 4. The CDR3 spans 14 residues. Germline assignment: CDR1 MNHEY and CDR2 SMNVEV (reference sequence). The CDR3 DNA reads TGTGCCAGCAGTTTAGCGACAGGGAGCTATGGCTACACCTTC. Its protein product is CASSLATGSYGYTF.

The chain is built from TRBV7-2 and TRBJ2-5; 15 positions match TRBD2. V gave up 4 bases and J gave up 5 bases; unmatched junction bases: 8. The germline V gene has CDR1 SGHTA and CDR2 FQGNSA. CDR3 length: 17 amino acids. DNA for the CDR3: TGTGCCAGCAGCTACGGACTAGCGGGGGGGCGGGATGAGACCCAGTACTTC. Translating gives CASSYGLAGGRDETQYF.

V usage is TRBV19 and J usage is TRBJ2-2, with TRBD1 matching over 8 bases. The J segment lost 7 bases and the V segment lost 2 bases, leaving 9 bases of the junction unmatched. CDR3 length equals 16 residues. Germline values: CDR1 LNHDA, CDR2 SQIVND (reference sequence). The CDR3 sequence: CASSIWGRGLNGELFF. The CDR3 DNA follows: TGTGCCAGTAGTATATGGGGCAGGGGGCTTAACGGGGAGCTGTTTTTT.

V usage is TRBV7-9 and J usage is TRBJ1-5; D might be TRBD1 (6 bases). CDR3 size: 12 residues. The V and J ends lost 10 bases and 6 bases respectively, with 13 bases between them. Germline V gene lookup returns CDR1 SEHNR and CDR2 FQNEAQ (reference sequence). The CDR3 is CATQDSGQPQHF. DNA of the CDR3: TGTGCCACCCAGGACAGTGGTCAGCCCCAGCATTTT.

This clone was recorded only once. The V call is TRBV7-8, the J call TRBJ2-3; 9 bases agree with TRBD2. The CDR3 consists of 15 residues. The V and J ends lost 5 bases and 4 bases, in that order; junction bases with no gene match: 7. Germline-derived CDR1 and CDR2 are SGHVS and FQNEAQ. The CDR3 sequence: CASSEGTSRADTQYF. CDR3 DNA: TGTGCCAGCAGCGAGGGGACTAGCAGAGCAGATACGCAGTATTTT.

The rearrangement uses TRBV5-6 and TRBJ2-7; 8 bases match TRBD1. The CDR3 sequence is 15 residues long. Germline CDR1 is SGHDT and CDR2 is YYEEEE. Trimming cost V 5 bases and J 4 bases; bases outside gene matches: 11. In nucleotides, the CDR3 is TGTGCCAGCAGTCTTAGCCTCAGGGGGCGGTACGAGCAGTACTTC. Protein product: CASSLSLRGRYEQYF.

The chain recombines TRBV27 with TRBJ1-2; D is undetermined. The CDR3 runs to 13 residues. Trimming took 3 bases from V and 0 from J, leaving 5 bases between them. Germline V CDR1 and CDR2: MNHEY, SMNVEV (reference sequence). CDR3 DNA: TGTGCCAGCAGTTTGTTCTCTAACTATGGCTACACCTTC. Its translation: CASSLFSNYGYTF.

This sequence joins TRBV27 and TRBJ2-1; 10 positions match TRBD2. V dropped 2 bases and J dropped 9; count of bases not matched to a gene: 10. This CDR3 has 16 residues. CDR1 and CDR2 (germline): MNHEY, SMNVEV (reference sequence). The CDR3 loop reads CASSLGASGGIAEQFF. The CDR3 region has the DNA TGTGCCAGCAGTTTAGGTGCTAGCGGGGGAATTGCTGAGCAGTTCTTC.

The chain uses TRBV12-5 and TRBJ2-1; 11 nucleotides align to TRBD2. The CDR3 contains 18 residues. Looked up from germline, CDR1 is LGHNT and CDR2 is FRNRAP. Losses at the gene ends were 0 bases for V and 8 bases for J; bases not matched to a gene: 12. The CDR3 sequence: CASGLVARPLAGVYEQFF. The DNA of the CDR3 is TGTGCTAGTGGTTTGGTCGCCCGACCACTAGCGGGAGTTTATGAGCAGTTCTTC.

About this clone: This CDR3 is also generated by other DNA sequences in the sample. V and J are TRBV20-1 and TRBJ2-7, with 7 positions matching TRBD1. Losses at the gene ends were 6 bases for V and 3 bases for J; bases not matched to a gene: 2. From germline, CDR1 is DFQATT and CDR2 SNEGSKA (reference sequence). The CDR3 length is 11 residues. DNA of the CDR3: TGCAGTGCAAGGACAGGCTACGAGCAGTACTTC. This translates into CSARTGYEQYF.

V usage is TRBV25-1 and J usage is TRBJ1-2; D call uncertain. The CDR3 contains 12 residues. Trimming stripped 6 bases from V and 2 bases from J, with 7 bases between. The germline V gene has CDR1 MGHDK and CDR2 SYGVNS. This chain's CDR3 is CASRTENYGYTF. In nucleotides, the CDR3 is TGTGCCAGCAGGACGGAGAACTATGGCTACACCTTC.

The chain links TRBV5-1 to TRBJ2-7; 12 nucleotides agree with TRBD2. Germline loops: CDR1 SGHRS, CDR2 YFSETQ. V lost 5 bases, J lost 5 bases, and 2 bases stayed unmatched. The CDR3 spans 13 residues. DNA for the CDR3: TGCGCCAGCAGAACTAGCGGGGGGAACGAGCAGTACTTC. The encoded protein is CASRTSGGNEQYF.

The V gene is TRBV29-1, the J gene TRBJ1-1, with D tentatively TRBD1 (6 bases). V was clipped by 3 bases and J by 4 bases, with 12 bases between them. The CDR3 length is 13 residues. Germline assignment: CDR1 SQVTM and CDR2 ANQGSEA. Here the CDR3 DNA reads TGCAGCGTTGACATGTCCAGGGGCACTGAAGCTTTCTTT. Residues: CSVDMSRGTEAFF.

V is TRBV5-6 and J is TRBJ2-7; D is possibly TRBD2 (6 bases). This CDR3 has 16 residues. Trimming removed 0 bases at V and 3 bases at J, with 16 bases between. CDR1 is SGHDT, CDR2 YYEEEE, per germline. The CDR3 nucleotides read TGTGCCAGCAGCTTGGCCGGAGGGGACTTTGGCTACGAGCAGTACTTC. Translated: CASSLAGGDFGYEQYF.

The V and J genes are TRBV27 and TRBJ2-3; D possibly corresponds to TRBD1 (5 bases). V was shortened by 3 bases and J by 3 bases, with 13 bases between the two germline ends. This CDR3 region has 15 residues. The germline V gene encodes CDR1 MNHEY and CDR2 SMNVEV (reference sequence). The CDR3 loop is CASSFPGHVTDTQYF. The CDR3 DNA sequence: TGTGCCAGCAGTTTCCCAGGACATGTGACAGATACGCAGTATTTT.

The CDR3 reads CASSQGLHNEQFF. The CDR3 region has the DNA TGCGCCAGCAGCCAAGGACTCCACAATGAGCAGTTCTTC. The chain uses TRBV4-3 and TRBJ2-1; D gene ambiguous. Germline lookup yields CDR1 LGHNA and CDR2 YSLEER. V was cut by 1 base and J by 5 bases, with 6 bases left in between. The CDR3 is 13 residues long.